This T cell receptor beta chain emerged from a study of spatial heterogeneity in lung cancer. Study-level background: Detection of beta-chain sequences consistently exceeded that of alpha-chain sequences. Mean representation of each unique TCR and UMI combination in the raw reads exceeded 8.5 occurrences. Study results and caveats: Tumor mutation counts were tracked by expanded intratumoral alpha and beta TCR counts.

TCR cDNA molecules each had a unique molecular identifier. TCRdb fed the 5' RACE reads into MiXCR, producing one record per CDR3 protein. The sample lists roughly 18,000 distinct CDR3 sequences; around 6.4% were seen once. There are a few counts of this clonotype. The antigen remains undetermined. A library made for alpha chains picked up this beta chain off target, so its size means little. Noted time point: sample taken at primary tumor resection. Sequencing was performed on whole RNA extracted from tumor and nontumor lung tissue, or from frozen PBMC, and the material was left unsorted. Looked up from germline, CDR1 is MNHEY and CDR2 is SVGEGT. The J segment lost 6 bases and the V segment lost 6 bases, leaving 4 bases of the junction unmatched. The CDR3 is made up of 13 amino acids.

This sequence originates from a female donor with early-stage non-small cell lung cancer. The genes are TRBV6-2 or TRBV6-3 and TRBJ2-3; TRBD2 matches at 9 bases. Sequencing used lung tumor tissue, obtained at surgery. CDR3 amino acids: CASRVAGEDTQYF. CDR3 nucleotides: TGTGCCAGCAGGGTAGCGGGAGAGGATACGCAGTATTTT.